This T cell receptor beta chain came from a study of beta chain features in type 1 diabetes listed by TCRdb under 2018. In terms of the full investigation: No differences in mean age, gender distribution, total cell number or subset yield were found between patients and healthy donors. A total of 100 million to 110 million sorted cells were examined across all samples, and a strong correlation was observed between cell number per subset and RNA yield. The study compared the TCRB repertoires of sorted circulating CD4+ T cell subsets in recently diagnosed type 1 diabetes patients with those in matched healthy donors. Regulatory and stem cell-like memory subsets were isolated from only 8 patients and about eight healthy donors, whereas naive and central memory subsets came from all 28 donors.

Concerning this clone itself: Its antigen has not been determined. Base-call qualities are not available, and no considerably larger clone is one nucleotide away.

All of the isolated RNA was reverse transcribed with the High Capacity cDNA Reverse Transcription Kit, so expressed TCRB transcripts were sequenced. Deep immunoSEQ sequencing was applied to naive, central memory and regulatory T cell samples, giving an average of around 3.4 million total reads per sample. Sorted cells were lysed in RLT buffer and RNA was extracted with DNase-treated RNeasy Micro or Mini kits, depending on cell number. To prevent cross-contamination, every cell subset was processed on its own, while patient and healthy donor samples were processed together. TCRB sequences were amplified from cDNA with the immunoSEQ multiplex PCR, producing 87-bp fragments spanning the CDR3 region. Sequencing of the amplicons was performed on the Illumina HiSeq platform. Concerning the study's data processing: Synthetic template baselines were used to correct PCR bias computationally, reads within Hamming distance 2 were collapsed together, and singletons that could not be merged were discarded. Reads were aligned to IMGT to assign V, D and J genes, CDR3 length, and insertions or deletions at six rearrangement sites. Within each subset, clonotype counts were normalized to the number of sorted cells before true diversity and Gini coefficients were calculated with the tcR R package. Repertoire sharing was quantified using the overlap coefficient calculated on TCRB nucleotide sequences. TCRdb re-hosts the immuneACCESS table, in-frame sequences only. Its copies lack some clones; in the studies checked, an unresolved V gene accounts for under half of them, and the cause for the rest is not known. D and trimming were read from the DNA, whereas the V and J calls and clone size are those reported in that table. This sample holds 300,000 to 400,000 clones; around 10% were observed only once. Of the sample, around 0.66% falls within the top ten clones.

Each donor gave one peripheral blood draw, averaging roughly 100 mL, which was collected into heparinised tubes. A BD FACSAria II was used to sort naive, central memory, regulatory and stem cell-like memory CD4+ T cells with a panel that included CD45RO, CCR7, CD25, CD127, CD95 and CD27. A purity above 98% was achieved for all sorted populations. Right away, PBMCs were isolated by Lymphoprep density gradient centrifugation and were stained directly, with no culture step. Samples were stained and sorted in pairs, with one healthy donor and one patient per experiment, so that batch effects were minimized. Study-level results and caveats: A moderate but significant shortening of TCRB CDR3 length was observed in type 1 diabetes patients in all four CD4+ subsets. Patients with type 1 diabetes made fewer insertions and deleted more nucleotides at VDJ recombination sites, implying thymic rearrangement abnormalities. PCR may preferentially amplify shorter templates, but because patient and control samples were amplified and corrected together, any resulting skew would affect both groups equally. Because cDNA rather than genomic DNA was sequenced, highly expressing activated cells could have been over-represented, although no difference in activation and CD3 levels was found between groups. Because small numbers of individuals were included in the HLA sub-analyses, any influence of HLA type on TCRB rearrangement was left unresolved. Naive, central memory and regulatory TCRB repertoires appeared more similar among patients than among healthy donors.

From its cysteine to its phenylalanine, the CDR3 spans 15 amino acids. Only CDR3 DNA is held: 45 bases, read in frame from base 1. The germline V gene supplies CDR1 MDHEN and CDR2 SYDVKM. V was cut back by 5 bases and J by 4 bases, leaving a gap of 17 bases between them. What was sequenced was central memory CD4+ T cells from blood. The V and J genes are TRBV28 and TRBJ1-2, with no D gene named confidently. The TCR originated in a man in his thirties or forties with type 1 diabetes. The CDR3 protein: CASSPILRRFYGYTF. The DNA is TGTGCCAGCAGTCCTATCCTTAGGCGCTTCTATGGCTACACCTTC.